A single sample is the source of the 20 T cell receptor beta chains below, sequenced in a study of T cells after yellow fever vaccination. One entry per CDR3 protein, called by TCRdb with MiXCR from the 5' RACE reads. The sample holds 450,000 to 600,000 distinct CDR3 sequences, roughly 14% seen once. Source: PBMCs, taken on the day of the yellow fever booster vaccination. The receptors were sampled from a man aged 30 to 45 who received the YFV17D yellow fever vaccine.

V gene TRBV10-3 combines with J gene TRBJ1-4; 7 bases map to TRBD1. Germline V gene data show CDR1 as ENHRY and CDR2 as SYGVKD. The V and J ends lost 0 bases and 8 bases, in that order; junction bases with no gene match: 6. The CDR3 totals 15 residues. The CDR3 DNA follows: TGTGCCATCAGTGAGTCGACAGGGTGGACCGAAAAACTGTTTTTT. This translates into CAISESTGWTEKLFF.

The V and J genes are TRBV12-3 or TRBV12-4 and TRBJ1-2; tentatively, D is TRBD1 (6 bases). The CDR3 is 14 amino acids. The V gene lost 3 bases and the J gene lost 9 bases, with 17 bases spanning the gap. CDR3 sequence reads: CASSFGPDRRSYTF. CDR3 in DNA: TGTGCCAGCAGTTTCGGTCCCGACAGGCGGAGCTACACCTTC.

This clonotype was recorded only once. This chain joins TRBV20-1 and TRBJ1-5, with D maybe TRBD1 (5 bases). Germline V gene sequence: CDR1 DFQATT, CDR2 SNEGSKA (reference sequence). V lost 3 bases, J lost 0 bases, and 15 bases lay in between. The CDR3 contains 16 residues. CDR3 loop: CSARSSGSYSNQPQHF. For the CDR3, the DNA is TGCAGTGCTAGGAGCTCAGGGTCCTATAGCAATCAGCCCCAGCATTTT.

This clonotype was counted between two and nine times. This rearrangement joins TRBV20-1 to TRBJ2-4, with 9 bases that match TRBD1. Germline V gene sequence: CDR1 DFQATT, CDR2 SNEGSKA (reference sequence). The ends lost 5 bases at V and 10 bases at J; junction bases unmatched: 9. The CDR3 length is 13 residues. The CDR3, as DNA: TGCAGTGCTCTCAGGGACAGGGATCGGATTCAGTACTTC. This gives the protein CSALRDRDRIQYF.

This clonotype occurred a few times. The J gene is TRBJ2-1, the V gene TRBV4-3; D ambiguous. Germline lookup yields CDR1 LGHNA and CDR2 YSLEER. The CDR3 totals 14 residues. Between the trimmed V and J ends, which lost 1 base and 4 bases, there was a span of 8 bases. Here the CDR3 DNA reads TGCGCCAGCAGCCAAGCGAGATATTACAATGAGCAGTTCTTC. Its protein product is CASSQARYYNEQFF.

The chain has TRBV5-4 and TRBJ2-3; 8 bases map to TRBD2. The CDR3 contains 15 residues. After removal of 3 bases from V and 3 bases from J, the junction contained 6 bases not matched to a gene. The germline CDR1 and CDR2 sequences are SGHNT and YYREEE (reference sequence). CDR3 in amino acids: CASSSSGSRTDTQYF. DNA of the CDR3: TGTGCCAGCAGCTCCAGCGGGAGCCGGACAGATACGCAGTATTTT.

This sequence joins TRBV29-1 and TRBJ2-7; D is unclear. V lost 4 bases and J lost 0, with 10 bases in between. CDR1 is SQVTM, CDR2 ANQGSEA, per germline. CDR3 length: 13 residues. This chain's CDR3 is CSVGSSYSYEQYF. The CDR3 DNA follows: TGCAGCGTTGGGAGTAGCTACTCCTACGAGCAGTACTTC.

This clonotype was seen a handful of times. V gene TRBV27 combines with J gene TRBJ1-1; 8 nucleotides match TRBD1. CDR1 and CDR2 from the germline V gene are MNHEY and SMNVEV (reference sequence). The CDR3 extends over 14 amino acids. J lost 4 bases, V lost 5 bases, and 6 bases had no gene match. Here the CDR3 reads CASSKQGGGTEAFF. Written as DNA, the CDR3 is TGTGCCAGCAGTAAACAGGGGGGAGGCACTGAAGCTTTCTTT.

This clonotype has more than one count but fewer than ten. The chain is built from TRBV20-1 and TRBJ2-3; TRBD2 matches 8 bases. Germline assignment: CDR1 DFQATT and CDR2 SNEGSKA (reference sequence). J was trimmed by 5 bases and V by 4 bases; bases with no gene match: 8. This CDR3 has 14 residues. CDR3 sequence (DNA): TGCAGTGCTAACGCGGGAGGCCCAGGAGATACGCAGTATTTT. This encodes CSANAGGPGDTQYF.

This clonotype was seen a handful of times. The CDR3 protein is CASSFSGDGANVLTF. CDR3 bases: TGTGCCAGCAGCTTTTCGGGAGATGGGGCCAACGTCCTGACTTTC. V gene TRBV5-4 combines with J gene TRBJ2-6; weak D call: TRBD2 (6 bases). V dropped 2 bases and J dropped 3 bases, with 9 bases sitting between them. The V gene's germline CDR1 is SGHNT and CDR2 YYREEE (reference sequence). This CDR3 has 15 residues.

This clonotype was seen only a few times. The V and J genes are TRBV7-2 and TRBJ2-7, with TRBD2 as a possible D gene (6 bases). V was clipped by 5 bases and J by 2 bases, with 16 bases between them. CDR3 length: 15 residues. Germline V gene sequence: CDR1 SGHTA, CDR2 FQGNSA. CDR3 coding DNA: TGTGCCAGCAGCCCTACTCTAGCGACTACCTACGAGCAGTACTTC. Translated, it gives CASSPTLATTYEQYF.

The V and J genes are TRBV20-1 and TRBJ2-5, with D possibly being TRBD1 or TRBD2 (5 bases each). The CDR3 loop spans 15 amino acids. V was trimmed by 5 bases and J by 3 bases, leaving 19 bases between them. Germline CDR1 and CDR2: DFQATT and SNEGSKA (reference sequence). The CDR3 bases are TGCAGTGCTCGTGTTCCCACGGGGACCAAAGAGACCCAGTACTTC. This encodes CSARVPTGTKETQYF.

This clonotype was recorded a few times. The chain carries TRBV11-2 and TRBJ2-1, with D possibly TRBD1 on 5 matching bases. CDR1 and CDR2 from the germline V gene are SGHAT and FQNNGV. Trimming removed 6 bases from V and 6 bases from J, with 21 bases in between. This CDR3 is built from 16 residues. CDR3 loop: CASSIVGSGRVNEQFF. DNA of the CDR3: TGTGCCAGCAGTATAGTAGGATCGGGCAGGGTCAATGAGCAGTTCTTC.

The genes are TRBV28 and TRBJ2-1, with D possibly being TRBD2 (6 bases). V lost 2 bases and J lost 6, with 14 bases in between. Germline CDR1 reads MDHEN; CDR2 reads SYDVKM. The CDR3 sequence is 15 residues long. The chain's CDR3 is CASSLGGVGRNEQFF. CDR3 DNA sequence: TGTGCCAGCAGTTTAGGAGGGGTCGGGCGCAATGAGCAGTTCTTC.

There are a few counts of this clonotype. The V and J genes are TRBV18 and TRBJ2-4, with unresolved D. There are 14 residues in the CDR3. The germline V and J ends were trimmed by 0 bases and 3 bases, with 6 bases remaining between them. CDR1 and CDR2 (germline): KGHSH, LQKENI. The CDR3 sequence: CASSPPVLKNIQYF. CDR3 bases: TGTGCCAGCTCACCACCGGTCCTCAAAAACATTCAGTACTTC.

This chain joins TRBV10-2 and TRBJ2-5; 7 bases align to TRBD2. The trim removed 4 bases at V and 4 bases at J, leaving 6 bases unmatched. In germline, CDR1 is WSHSY, CDR2 SAAADI. CDR3 size: 14 residues. CDR3 in amino acids: CASSGRLAPETQYF. Written as DNA, the CDR3 is TGCGCCAGCAGTGGTAGACTAGCTCCAGAGACCCAGTACTTC.

This clonotype turned up a few times. The chain recombines TRBV20-1 with TRBJ2-5; possibly TRBD2 for D (5 bases). Germline V gene data show CDR1 as DFQATT and CDR2 as SNEGSKA (reference sequence). This CDR3 is built from 17 residues. The ends were cut back, 3 bases at V and 4 bases at J, with 24 bases in the middle. In DNA form, the CDR3 reads TGCAGTGCTAGGCGCGTTGAGGGTCGCCTTCGAAGAGAGACCCAGTACTTC. Its protein product is CSARRVEGRLRRETQYF.

This clonotype was picked up a small number of times. The V call is TRBV6-5, the J call TRBJ2-7; TRBD1 matches at 9 bases. The CDR3 has 17 residues. J was trimmed by 1 base and V by 0 bases; bases with no gene match: 7. In germline, CDR1 is MNHEY, CDR2 SVGAGI. The CDR3 DNA is TGTGCCAGCAGTTACTCCTCCGAGGACAGGGGATCCTACGAGCAGTACTTC. Translating gives CASSYSSEDRGSYEQYF.

The chain combines TRBV20-1 with TRBJ1-1; D is ambiguous. The CDR3 length is 12 residues. V gave up 7 bases and J gave up 1 base, with 10 bases separating them. Germline V CDR1 and CDR2: DFQATT, SNEGSKA (reference sequence). CDR3 nucleotides: TGCAGTGTTCGGCACGGGAACACTGAAGCTTTCTTT. Protein: CSVRHGNTEAFF.

A few counts support this clonotype. The gene calls are TRBV20-1 and TRBJ2-7; D remains unclear. Trimming removed 1 base at V and 2 bases at J, with 15 bases between. There are 15 residues in the CDR3. The germline V gene has CDR1 DFQATT and CDR2 SNEGSKA (reference sequence). CDR3 sequence reads: CSARGEEVFTYEQYF. DNA of the CDR3: TGCAGTGCTAGAGGGGAAGAGGTTTTCACCTACGAGCAGTACTTC.